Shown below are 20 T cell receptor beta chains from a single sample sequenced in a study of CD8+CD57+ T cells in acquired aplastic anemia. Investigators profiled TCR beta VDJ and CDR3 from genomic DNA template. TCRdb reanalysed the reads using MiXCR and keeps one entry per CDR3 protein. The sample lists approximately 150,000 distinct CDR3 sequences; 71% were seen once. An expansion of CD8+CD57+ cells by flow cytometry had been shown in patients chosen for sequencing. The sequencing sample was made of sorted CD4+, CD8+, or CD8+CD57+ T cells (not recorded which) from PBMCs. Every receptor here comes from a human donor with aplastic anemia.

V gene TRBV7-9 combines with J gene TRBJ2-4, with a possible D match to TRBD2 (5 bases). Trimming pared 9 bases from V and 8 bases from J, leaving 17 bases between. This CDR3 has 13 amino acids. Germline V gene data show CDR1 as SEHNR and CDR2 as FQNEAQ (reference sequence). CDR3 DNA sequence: TGTGCCAGTAGCGTCCGGAGTGGAGACATTCAGTACTTC. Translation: CASSVRSGDIQYF.

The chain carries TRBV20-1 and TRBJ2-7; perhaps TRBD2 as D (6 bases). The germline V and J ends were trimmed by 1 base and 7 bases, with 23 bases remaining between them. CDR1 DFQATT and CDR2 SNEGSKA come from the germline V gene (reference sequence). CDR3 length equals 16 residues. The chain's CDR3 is CSARAPYTGEAGEQYF. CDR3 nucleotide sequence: TGCAGTGCTAGAGCCCCGTATACGGGAGAAGCTGGGGAGCAGTACTTC.

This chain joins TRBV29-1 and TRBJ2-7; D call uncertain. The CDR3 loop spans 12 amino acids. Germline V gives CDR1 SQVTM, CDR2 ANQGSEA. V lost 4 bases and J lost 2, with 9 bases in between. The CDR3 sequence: CSVVAVTYEQYV. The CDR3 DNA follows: TGCAGCGTTGTGGCGGTAACCTACGAGCAGTACGTC.

Here the CDR3 reads CSAKGPLYEQYF. The CDR3 nucleotides are TGCAGTGCTAAAGGCCCCCTCTACGAGCAGTACTTC. The rearrangement uses TRBV20-1 and TRBJ2-7, with D unclear. CDR1 DFQATT and CDR2 SNEGSKA come from the germline V gene (reference sequence). This CDR3 comprises 12 residues. The germline V and J ends were trimmed by 4 bases and 3 bases, with 10 bases remaining between them.

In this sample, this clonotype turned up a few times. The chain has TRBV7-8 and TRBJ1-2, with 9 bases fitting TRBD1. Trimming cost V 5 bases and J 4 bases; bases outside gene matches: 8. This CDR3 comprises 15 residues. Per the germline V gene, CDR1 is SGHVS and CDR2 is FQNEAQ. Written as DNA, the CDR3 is TGTGCCAGCAGCCCTACAGGGGGCGCACCCTATGGCTACACCTTC. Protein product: CASSPTGGAPYGYTF.

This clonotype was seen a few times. CDR3 in amino acids: CASSSTGNNSPLHF. The CDR3 nucleotides read TGTGCCAGCAGCTCGACAGGGAACAATTCACCCCTCCACTTT. The V gene is TRBV9, the J gene TRBJ1-6; 7 bases line up with TRBD1. Germline assignment: CDR1 SGDLS and CDR2 YYNGEE. V shed 4 bases and J 7 bases; nucleotides not matched to a gene: 5. This CDR3 contains 14 residues.

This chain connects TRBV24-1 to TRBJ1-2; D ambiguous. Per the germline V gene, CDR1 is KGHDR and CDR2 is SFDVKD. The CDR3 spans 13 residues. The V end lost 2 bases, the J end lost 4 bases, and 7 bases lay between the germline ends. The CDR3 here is CATSDSNSYGYTF. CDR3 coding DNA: TGTGCCACCAGTGATTCAAACAGCTATGGCTACACCTTC.

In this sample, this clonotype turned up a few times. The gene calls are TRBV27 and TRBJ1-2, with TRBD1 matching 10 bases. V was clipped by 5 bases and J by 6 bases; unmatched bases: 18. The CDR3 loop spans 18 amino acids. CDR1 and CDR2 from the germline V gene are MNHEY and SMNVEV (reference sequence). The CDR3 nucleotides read TGTGCCAGCAGTCCCCATCTGACAGGGGGCAGGAGGTATAATGGCTACACCTTC. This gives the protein CASSPHLTGGRRYNGYTF.

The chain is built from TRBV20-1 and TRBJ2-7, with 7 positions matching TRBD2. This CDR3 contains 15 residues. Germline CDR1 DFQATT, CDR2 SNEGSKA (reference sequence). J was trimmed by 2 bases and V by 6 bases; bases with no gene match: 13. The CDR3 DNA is TGCAGTGCCCCCCCCCTTGCGGGAGCCGCCTACGAGCAGTACTTC. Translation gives CSAPPLAGAAYEQYF.

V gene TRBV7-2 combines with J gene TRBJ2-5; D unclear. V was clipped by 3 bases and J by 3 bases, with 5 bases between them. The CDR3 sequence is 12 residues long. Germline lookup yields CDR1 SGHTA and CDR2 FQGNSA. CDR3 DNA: TGTGCCAGCAGCTTTGCCAAAGAGACCCAGTACTTC. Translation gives CASSFAKETQYF. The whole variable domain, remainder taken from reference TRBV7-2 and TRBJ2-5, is GAGVSQSPSNKVTEKGKDVELRCDPISGHTALYWYRQSLGQGLEFLIYFQGNSAPDKSGLPSDRFSAERTGGSVSTLTIQRTQQEDSAVYLCASSFAKETQYFGPGTRLLVL.

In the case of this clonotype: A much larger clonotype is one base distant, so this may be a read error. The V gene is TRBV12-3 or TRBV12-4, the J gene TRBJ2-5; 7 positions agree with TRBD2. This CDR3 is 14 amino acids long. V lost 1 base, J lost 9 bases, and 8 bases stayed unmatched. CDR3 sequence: CASSLETVREAQYF. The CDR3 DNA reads TGTGCCAGCAGTTTAGAGACTGTCCGGGAGGCCCAGTACTTC.

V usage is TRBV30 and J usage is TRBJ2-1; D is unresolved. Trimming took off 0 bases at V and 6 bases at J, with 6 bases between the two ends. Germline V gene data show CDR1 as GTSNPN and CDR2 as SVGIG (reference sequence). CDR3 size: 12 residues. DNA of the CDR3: TGTGCCTGGAGTGTAGATCGCAATGAGCAGTTCTTC. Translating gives CAWSVDRNEQFF.

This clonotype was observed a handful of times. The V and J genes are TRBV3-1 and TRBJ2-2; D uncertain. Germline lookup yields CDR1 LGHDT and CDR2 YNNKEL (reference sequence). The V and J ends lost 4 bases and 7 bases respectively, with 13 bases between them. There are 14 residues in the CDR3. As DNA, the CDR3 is TGTGCCAGCAGCCCTCCCCAGGAAGTCGGGGAGCTGTTTTTT. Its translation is CASSPPQEVGELFF.

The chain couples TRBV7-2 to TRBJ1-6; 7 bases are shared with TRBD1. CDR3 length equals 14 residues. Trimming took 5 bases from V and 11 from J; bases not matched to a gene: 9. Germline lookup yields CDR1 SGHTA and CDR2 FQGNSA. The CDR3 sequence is CASSQGQVSTPLHF. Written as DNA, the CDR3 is TGTGCCAGCAGCCAAGGACAGGTTTCGACACCCCTCCACTTT.

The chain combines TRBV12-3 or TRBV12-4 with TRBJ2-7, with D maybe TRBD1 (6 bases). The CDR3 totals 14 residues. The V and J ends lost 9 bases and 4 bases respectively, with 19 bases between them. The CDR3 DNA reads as TGTGCCAGTTGCCAGGCCAGGGGACCATACGAGCAGTACTTC. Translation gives CASCQARGPYEQYF.

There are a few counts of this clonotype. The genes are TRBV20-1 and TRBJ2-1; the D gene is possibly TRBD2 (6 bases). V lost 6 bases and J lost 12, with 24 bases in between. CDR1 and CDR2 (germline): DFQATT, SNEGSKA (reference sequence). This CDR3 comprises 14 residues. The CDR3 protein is CSAPADGGVDTQFF. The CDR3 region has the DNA TGCAGTGCCCCAGCTGACGGGGGAGTAGATACGCAGTTCTTC.

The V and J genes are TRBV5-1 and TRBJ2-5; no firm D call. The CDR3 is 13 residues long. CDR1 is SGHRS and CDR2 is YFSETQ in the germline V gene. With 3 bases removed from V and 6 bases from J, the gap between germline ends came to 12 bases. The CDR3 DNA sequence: TGCGCCAGCAGCTCCGGACCCGAGAAGACCCAGTACTTC. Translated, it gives CASSSGPEKTQYF.

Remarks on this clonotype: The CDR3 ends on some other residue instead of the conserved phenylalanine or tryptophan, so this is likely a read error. CDR3 protein: CASSVSLGQGYEQYS. CDR3 DNA: TGCGCCAGCAGCGTATCCCTGGGACAGGGCTACGAGCAGTACTCC. V and J are TRBV25-1 and TRBJ2-7; 9 nucleotides agree with TRBD1. In germline, CDR1 is MGHDK, CDR2 SYGVNS. The CDR3 is 15 amino acids.

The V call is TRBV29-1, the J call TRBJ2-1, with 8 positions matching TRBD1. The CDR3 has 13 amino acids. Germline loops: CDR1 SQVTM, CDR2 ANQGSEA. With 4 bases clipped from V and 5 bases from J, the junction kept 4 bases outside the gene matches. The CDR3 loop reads CSVAGGRDNEQFF. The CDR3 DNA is TGCAGCGTTGCAGGGGGCAGGGACAATGAGCAGTTCTTC.

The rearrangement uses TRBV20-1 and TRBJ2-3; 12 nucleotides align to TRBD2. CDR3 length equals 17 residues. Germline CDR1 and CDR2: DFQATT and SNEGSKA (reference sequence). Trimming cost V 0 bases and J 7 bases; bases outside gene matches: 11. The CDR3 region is CSARDSLLAGGANTQYF. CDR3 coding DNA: TGCAGTGCTAGAGATTCCTTACTAGCGGGGGGCGCTAATACGCAGTATTTT.